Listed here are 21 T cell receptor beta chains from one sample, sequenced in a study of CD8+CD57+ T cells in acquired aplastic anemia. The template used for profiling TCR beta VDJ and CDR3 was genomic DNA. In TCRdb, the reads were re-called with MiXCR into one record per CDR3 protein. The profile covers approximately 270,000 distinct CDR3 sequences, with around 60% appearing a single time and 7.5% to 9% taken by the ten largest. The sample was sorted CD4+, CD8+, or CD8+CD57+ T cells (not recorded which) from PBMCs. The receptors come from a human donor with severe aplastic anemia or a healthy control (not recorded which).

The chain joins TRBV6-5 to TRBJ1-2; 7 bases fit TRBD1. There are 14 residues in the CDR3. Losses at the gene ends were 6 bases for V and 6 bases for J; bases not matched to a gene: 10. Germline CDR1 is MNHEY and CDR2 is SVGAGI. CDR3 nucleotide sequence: TGTGCCAGCAGCCTGACAGGGAGTTACAATGGCTACACCTTC. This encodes CASSLTGSYNGYTF.

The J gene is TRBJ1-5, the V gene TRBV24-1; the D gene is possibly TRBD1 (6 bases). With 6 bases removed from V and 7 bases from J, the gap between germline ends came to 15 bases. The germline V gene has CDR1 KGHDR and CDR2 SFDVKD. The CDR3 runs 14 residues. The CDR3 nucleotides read TGTGCCACCAGTCCTGGGCAGGGGCTACAGCCCCAGCATTTT. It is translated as CATSPGQGLQPQHF.

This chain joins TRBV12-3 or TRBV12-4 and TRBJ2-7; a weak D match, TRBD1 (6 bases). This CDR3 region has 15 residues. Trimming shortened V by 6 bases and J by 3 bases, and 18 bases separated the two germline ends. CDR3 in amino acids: CASRRVWGPLYEQYF. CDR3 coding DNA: TGTGCCAGCAGGAGGGTGTGGGGGCCCCTCTACGAGCAGTACTTC.

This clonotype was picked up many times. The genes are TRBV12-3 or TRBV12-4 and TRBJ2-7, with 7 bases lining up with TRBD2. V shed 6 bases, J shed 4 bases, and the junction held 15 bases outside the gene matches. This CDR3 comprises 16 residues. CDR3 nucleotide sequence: TGTGCCAGCAGCCGAGCCCTGGACGGACTAGAGTACGAGCAGTACTTC. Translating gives CASSRALDGLEYEQYF.

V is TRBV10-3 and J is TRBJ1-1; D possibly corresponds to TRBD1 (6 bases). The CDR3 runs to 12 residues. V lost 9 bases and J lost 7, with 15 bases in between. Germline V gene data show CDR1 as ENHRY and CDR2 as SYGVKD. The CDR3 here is CAMRTGGGEAFF. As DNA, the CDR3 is TGTGCCATGCGGACCGGGGGCGGTGAAGCTTTCTTT.

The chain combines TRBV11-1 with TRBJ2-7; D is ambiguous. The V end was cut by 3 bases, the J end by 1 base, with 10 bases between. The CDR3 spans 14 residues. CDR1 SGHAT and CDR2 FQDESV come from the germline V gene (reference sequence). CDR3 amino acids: CASSFGRLSYEQYF. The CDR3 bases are TGTGCCAGCAGCTTCGGACGTCTATCCTACGAGCAGTACTTC.

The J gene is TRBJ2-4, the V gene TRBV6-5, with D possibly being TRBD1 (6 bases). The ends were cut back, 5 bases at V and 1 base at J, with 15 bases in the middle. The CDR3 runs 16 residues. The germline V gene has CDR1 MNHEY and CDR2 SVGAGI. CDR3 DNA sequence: TGTGCCAGCAGTACAACAGGGAGTTCGGCCAAAAACATTCAGTACTTC. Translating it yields CASSTTGSSAKNIQYF.

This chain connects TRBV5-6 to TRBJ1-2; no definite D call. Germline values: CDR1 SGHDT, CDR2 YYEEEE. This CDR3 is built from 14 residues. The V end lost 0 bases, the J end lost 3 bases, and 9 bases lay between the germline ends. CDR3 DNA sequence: TGTGCCAGCAGCTTGGGGCTGGCAGACTATGGCTACACCTTC. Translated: CASSLGLADYGYTF.

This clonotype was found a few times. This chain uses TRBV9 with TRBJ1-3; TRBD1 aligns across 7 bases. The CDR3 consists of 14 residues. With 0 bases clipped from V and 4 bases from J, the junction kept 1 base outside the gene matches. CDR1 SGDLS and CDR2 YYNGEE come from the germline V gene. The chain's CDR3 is CASSVGDSGNTIYF. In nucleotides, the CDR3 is TGTGCCAGCAGCGTAGGGGACAGCGGAAACACCATATATTTT.

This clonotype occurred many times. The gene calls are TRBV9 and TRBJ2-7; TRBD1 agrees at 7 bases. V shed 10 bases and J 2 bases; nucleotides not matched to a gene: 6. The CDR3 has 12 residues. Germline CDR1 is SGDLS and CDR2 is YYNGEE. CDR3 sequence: CASGTAPYEQYF. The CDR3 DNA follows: TGTGCCTCCGGGACAGCTCCCTACGAGCAGTACTTC.

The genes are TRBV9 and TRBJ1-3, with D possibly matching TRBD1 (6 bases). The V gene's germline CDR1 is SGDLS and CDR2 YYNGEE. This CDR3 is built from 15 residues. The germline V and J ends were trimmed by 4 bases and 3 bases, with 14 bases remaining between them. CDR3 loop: CASSPTGSVGNTIYF. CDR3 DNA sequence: TGTGCCAGCAGCCCTACAGGGTCTGTTGGAAACACCATATATTTT.

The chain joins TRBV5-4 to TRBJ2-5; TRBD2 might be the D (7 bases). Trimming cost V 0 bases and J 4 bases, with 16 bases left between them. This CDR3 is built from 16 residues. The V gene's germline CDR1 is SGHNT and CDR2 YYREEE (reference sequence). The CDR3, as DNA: TGTGCCAGCAGCTTGGCGGGGGGCGGTGACTCAGAGACCCAGTACTTC. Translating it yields CASSLAGGGDSETQYF.

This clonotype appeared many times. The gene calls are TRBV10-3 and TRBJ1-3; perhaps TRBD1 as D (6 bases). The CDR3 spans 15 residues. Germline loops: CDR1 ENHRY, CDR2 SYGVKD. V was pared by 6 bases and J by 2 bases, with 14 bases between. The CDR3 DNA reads TGTGCCATCAGCCCCAATACAGGGCCTGGAAACACCATATATTTT. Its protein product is CAISPNTGPGNTIYF.

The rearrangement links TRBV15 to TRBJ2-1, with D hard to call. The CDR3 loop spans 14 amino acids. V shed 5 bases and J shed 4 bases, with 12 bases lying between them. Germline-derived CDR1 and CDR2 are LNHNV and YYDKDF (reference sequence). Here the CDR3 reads CATSAWTEYNEQFF. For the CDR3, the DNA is TGTGCCACCAGCGCATGGACGGAGTACAATGAGCAGTTCTTC.

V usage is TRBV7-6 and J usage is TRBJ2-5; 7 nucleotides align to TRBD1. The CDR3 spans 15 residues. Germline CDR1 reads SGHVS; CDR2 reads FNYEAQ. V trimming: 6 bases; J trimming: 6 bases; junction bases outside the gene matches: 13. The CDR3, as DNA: TGTGCCAGCAGGTCCCGTTGGGACAGAGGACAGACCCAGTACTTC. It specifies CASRSRWDRGQTQYF. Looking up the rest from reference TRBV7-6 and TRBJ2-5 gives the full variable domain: GAGVSQSPRYKVTKRGQDVALRCDPISGHVSLYWYRQALGQGPEFLTYFNYEAQQDKSGLPNDRFSAERPEGSISTLTIQRTEQRDSAMYRCASRSRWDRGQTQYFGPGTRLLVL.

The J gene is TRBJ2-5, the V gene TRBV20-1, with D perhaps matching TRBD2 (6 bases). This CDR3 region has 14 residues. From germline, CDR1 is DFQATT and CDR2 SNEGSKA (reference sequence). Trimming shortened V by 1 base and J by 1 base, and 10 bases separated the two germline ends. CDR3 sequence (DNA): TGCAGTGCTAGAGGGGGGGAAATCCAAGAGACCCAGTACTTC. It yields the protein CSARGGEIQETQYF.

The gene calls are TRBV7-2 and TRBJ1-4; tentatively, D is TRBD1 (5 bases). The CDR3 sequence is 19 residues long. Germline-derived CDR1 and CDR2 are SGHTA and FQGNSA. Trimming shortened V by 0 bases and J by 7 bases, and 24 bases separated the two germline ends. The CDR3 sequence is CASSLAGPGTGGGGEKLFF. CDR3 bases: TGTGCCAGCAGCTTAGCGGGACCGGGCACCGGGGGTGGGGGTGAAAAACTGTTTTTT.

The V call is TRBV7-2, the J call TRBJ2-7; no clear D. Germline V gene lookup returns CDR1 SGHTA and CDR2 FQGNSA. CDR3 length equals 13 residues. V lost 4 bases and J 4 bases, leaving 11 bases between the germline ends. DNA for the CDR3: TGTGCCAGCAGCTCCTACCCACGTTACGAGCAGTACTTC. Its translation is CASSSYPRYEQYF.

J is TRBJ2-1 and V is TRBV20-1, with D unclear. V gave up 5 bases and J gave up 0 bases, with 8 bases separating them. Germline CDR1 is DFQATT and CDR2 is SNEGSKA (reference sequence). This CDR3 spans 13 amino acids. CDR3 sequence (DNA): TGCAGTGCTCTCCCAATCTCCTACAATGAGCAGTTCTTC. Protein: CSALPISYNEQFF.

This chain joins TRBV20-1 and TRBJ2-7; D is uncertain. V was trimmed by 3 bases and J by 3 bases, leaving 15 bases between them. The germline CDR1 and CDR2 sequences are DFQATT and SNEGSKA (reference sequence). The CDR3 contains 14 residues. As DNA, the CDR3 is TGCAGTGCTAGCGTCGAGATCTCGGGCTACGAGCAGTACTTC. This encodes CSASVEISGYEQYF.

In nucleotides, the CDR3 is TGTGCCACCAGTGATTGGGCTTTCGGGGGCTACACCTTC. It yields the protein CATSDWAFGGYTF. The chain recombines TRBV24-1 with TRBJ1-2, with unresolved D. The V gene's germline CDR1 is KGHDR and CDR2 SFDVKD. The V end lost 2 bases, the J end lost 8 bases, and 11 bases lay between the germline ends. This CDR3 is built from 13 residues.